This T cell receptor (beta chain) was identified during a study of beta chain features in type 1 diabetes. In regard to this clone: Its antigen remains unknown.

Study results and limitations: Type 1 diabetes patients showed a moderate but significant shortening of TCRB CDR3s in all four CD4+ subsets. Researchers could not determine here whether HLA type influences TCRB rearrangement. A pattern of fewer insertions and more deletions at VDJ junctions was seen in type 1 diabetes patients.

Investigators reverse transcribed all isolated RNA, so they sequenced expressed TCRB transcripts. Assay: immunoSEQ multiplex PCR; the TCRdb copy retains only in-frame clones and omits some. Of about 390,000 clones in the sample, 9.6% were seen once. Germline CDR1 is ENHRY and CDR2 is SYGVKD. The V and J ends lost 7 bases and 5 bases respectively, with 22 bases between them. This CDR3 contains 16 residues. Naive, central memory, regulatory and stem cell-like memory cells within the CD4+ compartment were sorted using CD45RO/CCR7/CD25/CD127/CD95/CD27. The source material was central memory CD4+ T cells from blood. This chain connects TRBV10-3 to TRBJ2-3, with D possibly being TRBD2 (7 bases). The TCR sequence derives from a man aged 25-40 years with type 1 diabetes. CDR3 sequence reads: CAITPGGRSGQDTQYF. The CDR3 bases are TGTGCCATCACCCCGGGGGGCAGATCCGGTCAAGATACGCAGTATTTT.